The entry below gives a single T cell receptor beta chain sequence along with its context. This sample stems from a study of blood T cell repertoires in COVID-19. Whole-study context: The cDNA or gDNA used as material had been derived from T cells, B-cell-depleted T cells, or PBMCs.

The data were produced by immunoSEQ multiplex PCR, yet TCRdb's version contains in-frame clones alone and is incomplete. The top ten hold approximately 20% of the sample, which has tens of thousands of clones, 85% to 90% seen once. The sequencing input was peripheral blood. This clonotype was obtained from a human donor in a cohort sampled during active COVID-19.

This CDR3 reads CASIRTATTGRGGELFF. CDR3 in DNA: TGTGCCAGTATTCGGACAGCTACCACCGGTCGGGGCGGGGAGCTGTTTTTT. The genes are TRBV19 and TRBJ2-2, with D possibly being TRBD1 (6 bases). The CDR3 has 17 residues. Per the germline V gene, CDR1 is LNHDA and CDR2 is SQIVND (reference sequence). The ends were cut back, 7 bases at V and 7 bases at J, with 25 bases in the middle. The entire variable domain, with the rest obtained from reference TRBV19 and TRBJ2-2, is as follows: DGGITQSPKYLFRKEGQNVTLSCEQNLNHDAMYWYRQDPGQGLRLIYYSQIVNDFQKGDIAEGYSVSREKKESFPLTVTSAQKNPTAFYLCASIRTATTGRGGELFFGEGSRLTVL.